The following is a T cell receptor (beta chain) sequence with its context. The sample comes from a study of OX40 agonist ivuxolimab in advanced cancers. Whole-study context: In this trial design, patients received ivuxolimab intravenously at 0.01 to 10 mg/kg every 2 weeks.

Some clones are missing from TCRdb's copy, which holds only in-frame ones; the method was immunoSEQ multiplex PCR. Of nearly 80,000 clones detected, approximately 85% appear once; the ten largest clones hold about 4%. Germline lookup yields CDR1 SNHLY and CDR2 FYNNEI. This CDR3 has 13 amino acids. Trimming cost V 3 bases and J 5 bases, with 10 bases left between them. This chain links TRBV2 with TRBJ2-5; TRBD1 is a possible D gene (6 bases). Sequencing was performed on CD4+ or CD8+ T cells sorted from blood, taken in a trial of the OX40 agonist ivuxolimab. This TCR was recovered from an adult with an advanced solid tumor such as melanoma, head and neck, liver or kidney cancer. The CDR3 region is CASSDFQGETQYF. CDR3 DNA: TGTGCCAGCAGTGACTTCCAGGGGGAGACCCAGTACTTC.